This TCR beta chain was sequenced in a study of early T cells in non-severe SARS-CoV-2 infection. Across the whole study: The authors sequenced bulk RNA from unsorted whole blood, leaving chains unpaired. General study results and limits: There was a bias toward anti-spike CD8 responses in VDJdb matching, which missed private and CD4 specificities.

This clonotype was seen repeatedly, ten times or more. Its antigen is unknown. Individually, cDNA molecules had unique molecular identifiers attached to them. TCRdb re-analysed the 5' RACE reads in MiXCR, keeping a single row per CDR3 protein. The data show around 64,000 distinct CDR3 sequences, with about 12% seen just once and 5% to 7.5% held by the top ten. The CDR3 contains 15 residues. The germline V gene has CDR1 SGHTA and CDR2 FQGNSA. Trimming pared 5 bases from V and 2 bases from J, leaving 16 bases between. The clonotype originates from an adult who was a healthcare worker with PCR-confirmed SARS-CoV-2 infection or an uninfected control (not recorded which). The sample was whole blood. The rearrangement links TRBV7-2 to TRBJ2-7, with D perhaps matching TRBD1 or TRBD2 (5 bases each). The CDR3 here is CASSPYGGGAYEQYF. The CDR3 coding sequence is TGTGCCAGCAGCCCCTATGGTGGGGGAGCCTACGAGCAGTACTTC.